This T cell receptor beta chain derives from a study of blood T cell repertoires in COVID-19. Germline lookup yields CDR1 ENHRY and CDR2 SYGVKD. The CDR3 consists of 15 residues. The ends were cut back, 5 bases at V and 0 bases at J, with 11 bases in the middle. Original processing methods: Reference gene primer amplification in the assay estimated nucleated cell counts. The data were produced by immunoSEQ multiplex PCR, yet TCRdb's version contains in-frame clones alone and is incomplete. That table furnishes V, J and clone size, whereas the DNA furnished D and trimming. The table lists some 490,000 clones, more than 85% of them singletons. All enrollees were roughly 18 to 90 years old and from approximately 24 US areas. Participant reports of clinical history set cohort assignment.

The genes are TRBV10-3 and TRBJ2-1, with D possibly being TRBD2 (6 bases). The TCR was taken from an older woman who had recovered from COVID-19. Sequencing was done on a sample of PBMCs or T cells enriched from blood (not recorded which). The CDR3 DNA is TGTGCCATCAGTCATCCCGGGAGCTCCTACAATGAGCAGTTCTTC. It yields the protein CAISHPGSSYNEQFF.